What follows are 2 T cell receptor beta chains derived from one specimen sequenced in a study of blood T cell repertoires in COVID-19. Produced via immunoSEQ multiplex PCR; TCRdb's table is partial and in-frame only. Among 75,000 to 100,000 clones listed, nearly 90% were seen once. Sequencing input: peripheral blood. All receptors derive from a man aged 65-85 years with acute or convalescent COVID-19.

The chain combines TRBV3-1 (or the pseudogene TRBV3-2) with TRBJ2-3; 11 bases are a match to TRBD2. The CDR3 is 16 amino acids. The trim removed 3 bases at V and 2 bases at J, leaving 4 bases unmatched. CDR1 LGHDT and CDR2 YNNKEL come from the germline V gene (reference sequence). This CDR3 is CASSHLSGGATDTQYF. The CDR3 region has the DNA TGTGCCAGCAGCCACCTTAGCGGGGGGGCCACAGATACGCAGTATTTT.

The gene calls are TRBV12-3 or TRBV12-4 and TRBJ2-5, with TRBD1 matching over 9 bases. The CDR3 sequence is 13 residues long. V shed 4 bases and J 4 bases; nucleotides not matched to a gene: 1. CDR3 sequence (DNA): TGTGCCAGCAGTTCGGACAGGGGAGAGACCCAGTACTTC. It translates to CASSSDRGETQYF.